These T cell receptor beta chains were read from a single sample in a study of T cells in Graves' hyperthyroidism and ophthalmopathy. One entry per CDR3 protein results from TCRdb running MiXCR on the multiplex PCR reads. The table lists about 560,000 distinct CDR3 sequences, approximately 15% of them singletons. Sequenced material: blood. The source of these receptors is a young woman with Graves' hyperthyroidism. The conserved cysteine and the conserved F or W are not part of the CDR3 here. Fields, in order: clone size, V gene, J gene, CDR3 protein. Clone size is shown for a subset of rows, as once, few, many or a class of expanded clone.

NA	TRBV19	TRBJ2-7	ASTTSGGNYEQY
NA	TRBV6-2/TRBV6-3	TRBJ2-5	ASSWIPGEGQETQY
NA	TRBV12-3/TRBV12-4	TRBJ2-2	ASSLPELNTGELF
NA	TRBV20-1	TRBJ2-2	SARELASDTGELF
NA	TRBV5-1	TRBJ2-5	ASSLSLARETLY
few	TRBV7-8	TRBJ2-7	ASSVILVASGGAGEQY
few	TRBV29-1	TRBJ2-3	SVAGLSGPNTDTQY
once	TRBV7-9	TRBJ2-5	ASPKETQY
many	TRBV7-2	TRBJ1-1	ASSPTPMSTEAF
NA	TRBV12-3/TRBV12-4	TRBJ2-1	ASEGWGGPKNEQF
NA	TRBV3-1	TRBJ2-3	ASSLGQAAGTDTQY
NA	TRBV27	TRBJ1-4	AISGDRVGEKLF
many	TRBV7-2	TRBJ2-3	ASSLAGSRTDTQY
many	TRBV28	TRBJ2-5	ASSSGRFQETQY
few	TRBV7-8	TRBJ2-5	ASSLIRGPQETQY
many	TRBV7-2	TRBJ2-3	ASSLVAVSDTQY
many	TRBV30	TRBJ1-1	AWTDGPEAF
NA	TRBV5-1	TRBJ1-4	ASSSTGSRRNEKLF
few	TRBV30	TRBJ2-7	AWSPYRLVYSYEQY
many	TRBV24-1	TRBJ2-5	ATSGLTDRGGETQY
few	TRBV3-1	TRBJ2-2	ASSFGTGNTGELF
NA	TRBV11-3	TRBJ2-2	ASSLVGEGTGELF
NA	TRBV10-3	TRBJ2-5	AISDPTGTMETQY
NA	TRBV27	TRBJ2-1	ASSPRGGNNEQF
many	TRBV11-1	TRBJ2-5	ASSAPEDTQY
few	TRBV16	TRBJ1-1	ASSQKQGANTEAF
few	TRBV29-1	TRBJ2-3	SVEWLARDTQY
few	TRBV20-1	TRBJ1-6	SARQGSYNSPLH
NA	TRBV2	TRBJ1-2	ASRADSLYGYT
NA	TRBV19	TRBJ2-4	ASNPGSWAKNIQY
few	TRBV3-1	TRBJ1-5	ASSQDPAGNQPQH
once	TRBV5-6	TRBJ1-6	ASSVGPRGQSPLH
few	TRBV7-9	TRBJ2-7	ASSPRVAGFGEQY
NA	TRBV20-1	TRBJ2-5	SAPIAGEETQY
many	TRBV20-1	TRBJ2-7	SASSQQSIGEQY
NA	TRBV12-3/TRBV12-4	TRBJ2-1	ASRITSGGRADNEQF
many	TRBV2	TRBJ2-7	ASSGRDNGHEQY
few	TRBV6-2/TRBV6-3	TRBJ1-4	ASSLYRATNEKLF
few	TRBV6-1	TRBJ2-7	ASSRDPTGFYEQY
once	TRBV20-1	TRBJ2-2	SARRPTREAGELF
many	TRBV7-9	TRBJ1-3	ASRKTGVGNTIY
NA	TRBV24-1	TRBJ2-3	ATSDWTSTDTQY
many	TRBV12-3/TRBV12-4	TRBJ2-7	ASRDRAHFYEQY
few	TRBV12-3/TRBV12-4	TRBJ1-1	ASSLMGGMNTEAF
many	TRBV20-1	TRBJ2-3	SARVDGTDTQY
few	TRBV10-3	TRBJ1-4	AISGDGGANEKLF
many	TRBV5-6	TRBJ2-5	ASSFVGASTQY
NA	TRBV19	TRBJ1-6	ASKDGFKSPLH
few	TRBV12-3/TRBV12-4	TRBJ2-5	ASSLLLADSYQETQY
many	TRBV12-3/TRBV12-4	TRBJ2-1	ASTPGDPGVDEQF
many	TRBV28	TRBJ2-5	ASSLRDFQETQY
NA	TRBV14	TRBJ2-7	ASSQFTGNYEQY
many	TRBV27	TRBJ2-3	ASSPYPGTSGTTTDTQY
NA	TRBV4-3	TRBJ2-7	ASSQDEGTGSYEQY
many	TRBV9	TRBJ2-3	ASSLDVSGSTDTQY